This T cell receptor (beta chain) was captured in a study of blood T cell repertoires in COVID-19. Across the study: The study drew acute and convalescent COVID-19 samples from the United States, Italy and Spain. From T cells, B-cell-depleted T cells, or PBMCs came the material, which was cDNA or gDNA.

The CDR3 sequence is 14 residues long. Germline lookup yields CDR1 LGHNA and CDR2 YNFKEQ. V shed 1 base and J shed 1 base, with 5 bases lying between them. The data were produced by immunoSEQ multiplex PCR, yet TCRdb's version contains in-frame clones alone and is incomplete. The sample includes about 120,000 clones, 60% to 85% of them seen just once. Sequenced material: peripheral blood. This clonotype originated in a man aged 65 to 79 with acute or convalescent COVID-19. The chain combines TRBV4-2 with TRBJ1-3; D unresolved. The CDR3 DNA is TGTGCCAGCAGCCAAGTAACTTCTGGAAACACCATATATTTT. Translating gives CASSQVTSGNTIYF.